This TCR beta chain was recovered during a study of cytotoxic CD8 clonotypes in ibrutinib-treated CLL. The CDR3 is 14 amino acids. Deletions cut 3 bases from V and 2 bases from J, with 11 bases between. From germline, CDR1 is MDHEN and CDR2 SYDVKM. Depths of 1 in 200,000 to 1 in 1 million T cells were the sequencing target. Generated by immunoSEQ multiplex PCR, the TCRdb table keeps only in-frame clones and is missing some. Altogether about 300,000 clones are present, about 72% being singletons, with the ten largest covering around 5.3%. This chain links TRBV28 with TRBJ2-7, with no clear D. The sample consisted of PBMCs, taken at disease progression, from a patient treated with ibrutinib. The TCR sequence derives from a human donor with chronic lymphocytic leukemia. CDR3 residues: CASSFRRRAYEQYF. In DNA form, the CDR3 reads TGTGCCAGCAGTTTTCGGCGGAGAGCCTACGAGCAGTACTTC.